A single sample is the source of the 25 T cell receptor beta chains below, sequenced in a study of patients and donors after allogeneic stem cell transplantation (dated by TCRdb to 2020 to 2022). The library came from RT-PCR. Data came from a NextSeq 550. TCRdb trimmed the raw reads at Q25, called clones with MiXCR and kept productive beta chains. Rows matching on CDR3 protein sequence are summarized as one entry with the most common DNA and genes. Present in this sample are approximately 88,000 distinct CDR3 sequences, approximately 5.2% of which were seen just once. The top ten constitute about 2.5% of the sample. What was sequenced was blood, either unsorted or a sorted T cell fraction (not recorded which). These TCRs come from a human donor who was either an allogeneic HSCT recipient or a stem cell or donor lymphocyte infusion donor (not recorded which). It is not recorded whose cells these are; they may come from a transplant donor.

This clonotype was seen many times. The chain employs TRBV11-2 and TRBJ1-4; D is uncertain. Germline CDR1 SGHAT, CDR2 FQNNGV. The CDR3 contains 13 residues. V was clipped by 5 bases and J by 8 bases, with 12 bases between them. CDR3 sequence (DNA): TGTGCCAGCAGCGGGGAGGTCCGGGAAAAACTGTTTTTT. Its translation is CASSGEVREKLFF.

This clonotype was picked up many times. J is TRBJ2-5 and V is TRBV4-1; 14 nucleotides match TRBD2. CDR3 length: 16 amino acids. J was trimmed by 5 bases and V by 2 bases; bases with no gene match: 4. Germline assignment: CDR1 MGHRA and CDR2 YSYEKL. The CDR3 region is CASSQLGLAGVETQYF. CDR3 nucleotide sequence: TGCGCCAGCAGCCAACTGGGACTAGCGGGAGTGGAGACCCAGTACTTC.

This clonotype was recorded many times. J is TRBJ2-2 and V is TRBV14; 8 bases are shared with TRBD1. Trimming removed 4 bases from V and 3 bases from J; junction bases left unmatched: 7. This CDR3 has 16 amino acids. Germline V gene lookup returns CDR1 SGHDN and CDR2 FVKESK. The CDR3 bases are TGTGCCAGCAGCCGCCGGACAGGGATGGACACCGGGGAGCTGTTTTTT. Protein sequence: CASSRRTGMDTGELFF.

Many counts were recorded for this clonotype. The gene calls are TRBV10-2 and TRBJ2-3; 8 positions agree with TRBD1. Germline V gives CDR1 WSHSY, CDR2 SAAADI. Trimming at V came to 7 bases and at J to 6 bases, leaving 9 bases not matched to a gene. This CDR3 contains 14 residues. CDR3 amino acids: CASIDRTGRDTQYF. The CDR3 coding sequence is TGCGCCAGCATCGATAGGACAGGGAGGGATACGCAGTATTTT.

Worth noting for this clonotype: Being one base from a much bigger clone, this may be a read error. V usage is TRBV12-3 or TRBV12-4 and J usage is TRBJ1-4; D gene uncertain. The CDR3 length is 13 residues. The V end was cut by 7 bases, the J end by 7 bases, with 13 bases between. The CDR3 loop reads CASIQFCGEKLFF. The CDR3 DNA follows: TGTGCCAGCATTCAGTTCTGCGGTGAAAAACTGTTTTTT.

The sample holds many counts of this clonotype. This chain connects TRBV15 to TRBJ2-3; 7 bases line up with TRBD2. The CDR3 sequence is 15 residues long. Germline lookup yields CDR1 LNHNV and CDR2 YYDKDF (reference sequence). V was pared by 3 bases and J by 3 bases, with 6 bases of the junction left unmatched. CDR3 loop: CATSRRGLETDTQYF. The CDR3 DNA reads TGTGCCACCAGCAGGAGAGGACTAGAGACAGATACGCAGTATTTT.

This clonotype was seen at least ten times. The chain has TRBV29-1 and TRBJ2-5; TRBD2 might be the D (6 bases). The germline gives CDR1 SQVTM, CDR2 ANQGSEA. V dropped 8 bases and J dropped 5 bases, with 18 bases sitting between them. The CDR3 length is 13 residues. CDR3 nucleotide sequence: TGCAGCACTTGTCGGGACTCGGGGGAGACCCAGTACTTC. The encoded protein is CSTCRDSGETQYF.

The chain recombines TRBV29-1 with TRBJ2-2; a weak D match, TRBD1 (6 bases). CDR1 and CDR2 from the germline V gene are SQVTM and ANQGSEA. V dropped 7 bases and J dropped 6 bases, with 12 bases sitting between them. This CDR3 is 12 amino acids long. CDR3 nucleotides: TGCAGCGCGGGGACAATAGCCGGGGAGCTGTTTTTT. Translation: CSAGTIAGELFF.

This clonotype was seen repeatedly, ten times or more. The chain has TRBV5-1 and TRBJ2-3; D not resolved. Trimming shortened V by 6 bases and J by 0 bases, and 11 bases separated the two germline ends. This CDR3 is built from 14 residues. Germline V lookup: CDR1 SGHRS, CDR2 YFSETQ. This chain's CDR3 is CASKMEPSTDTQYF. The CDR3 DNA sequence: TGCGCCAGCAAAATGGAGCCCAGCACAGATACGCAGTATTTT. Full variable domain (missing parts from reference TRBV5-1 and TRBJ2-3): KAGVTQTPRYLIKTRGQQVTLSCSPISGHRSVSWYQQTPGQGLQFLFEYFSETQRNKGNFPGRFSGRQFSNSRSEMNVSTLELGDSALYLCASKMEPSTDTQYFGPGTRLTVL.

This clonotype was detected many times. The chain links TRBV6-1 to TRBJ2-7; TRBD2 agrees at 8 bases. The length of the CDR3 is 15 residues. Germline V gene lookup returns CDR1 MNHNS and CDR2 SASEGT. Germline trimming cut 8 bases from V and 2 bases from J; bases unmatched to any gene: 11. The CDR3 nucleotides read TGTGCCAGCGAGGGTATAGCGGGAAAAACCTACGAGCAGTACTTC. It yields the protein CASEGIAGKTYEQYF.

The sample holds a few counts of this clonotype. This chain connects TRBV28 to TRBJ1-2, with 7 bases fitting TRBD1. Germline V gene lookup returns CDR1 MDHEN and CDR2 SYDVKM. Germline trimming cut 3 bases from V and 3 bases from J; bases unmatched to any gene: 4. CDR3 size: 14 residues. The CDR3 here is CASSFPGQDYGYTF. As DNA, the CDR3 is TGTGCCAGCAGTTTCCCCGGACAGGACTATGGCTACACCTTC.

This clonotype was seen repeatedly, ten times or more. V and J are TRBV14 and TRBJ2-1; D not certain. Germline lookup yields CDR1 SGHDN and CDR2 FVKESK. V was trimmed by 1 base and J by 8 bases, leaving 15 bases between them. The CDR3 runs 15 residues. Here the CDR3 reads CASSQGVARTDEQFF. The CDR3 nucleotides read TGTGCCAGCAGCCAAGGAGTCGCGCGTACCGATGAGCAGTTCTTC.

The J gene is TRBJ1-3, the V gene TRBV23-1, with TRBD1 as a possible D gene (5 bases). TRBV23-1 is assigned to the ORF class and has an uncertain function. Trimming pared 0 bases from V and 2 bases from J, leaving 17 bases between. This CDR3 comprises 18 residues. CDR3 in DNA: TGCGCCAGCAGTCAATCAGAGACGCGGGGGAACCCTGGAAACACCATATATTTT. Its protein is CASSQSETRGNPGNTIYF.

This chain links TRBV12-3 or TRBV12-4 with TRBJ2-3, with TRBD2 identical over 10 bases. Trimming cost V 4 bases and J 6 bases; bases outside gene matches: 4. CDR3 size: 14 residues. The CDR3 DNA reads TGTGCCAGCAGTTACGGACTAGCGGCGGATACGCAGTATTTT. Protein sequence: CASSYGLAADTQYF.

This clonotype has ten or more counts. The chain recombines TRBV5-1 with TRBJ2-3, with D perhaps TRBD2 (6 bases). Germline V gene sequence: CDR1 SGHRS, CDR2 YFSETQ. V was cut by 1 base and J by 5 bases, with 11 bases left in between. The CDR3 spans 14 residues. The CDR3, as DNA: TGCGCCAGCAGCTTGTCAGGGACTCGAGATACGCAGTATTTT. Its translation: CASSLSGTRDTQYF.

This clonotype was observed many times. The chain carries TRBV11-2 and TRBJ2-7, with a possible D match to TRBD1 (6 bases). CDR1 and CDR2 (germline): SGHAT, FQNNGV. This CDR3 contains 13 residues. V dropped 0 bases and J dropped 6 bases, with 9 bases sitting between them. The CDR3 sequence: CASSLESGVEQYF. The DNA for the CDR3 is TGTGCCAGCAGCTTAGAATCAGGGGTCGAGCAGTACTTC.

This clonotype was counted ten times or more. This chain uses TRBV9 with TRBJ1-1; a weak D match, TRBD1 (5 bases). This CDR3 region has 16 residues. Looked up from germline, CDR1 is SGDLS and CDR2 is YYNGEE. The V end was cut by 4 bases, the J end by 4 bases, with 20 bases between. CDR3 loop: CASSPRPGVSGTEAFF. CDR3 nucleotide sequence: TGTGCCAGCAGCCCACGCCCGGGGGTTTCGGGCACTGAAGCTTTCTTT.

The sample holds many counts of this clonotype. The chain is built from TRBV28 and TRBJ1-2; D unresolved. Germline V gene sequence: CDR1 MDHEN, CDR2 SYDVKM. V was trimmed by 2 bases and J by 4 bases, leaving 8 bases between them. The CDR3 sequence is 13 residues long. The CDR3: CASSLASAYGYTF. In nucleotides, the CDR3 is TGTGCCAGCAGTTTAGCGTCAGCCTATGGCTACACCTTC.

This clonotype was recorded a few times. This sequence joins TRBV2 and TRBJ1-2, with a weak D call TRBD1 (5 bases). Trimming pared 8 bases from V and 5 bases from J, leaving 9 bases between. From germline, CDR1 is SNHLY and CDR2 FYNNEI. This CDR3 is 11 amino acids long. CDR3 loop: CASGSGYGYTF. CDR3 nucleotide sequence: TGTGCCAGCGGCTCAGGGTATGGCTACACCTTC.

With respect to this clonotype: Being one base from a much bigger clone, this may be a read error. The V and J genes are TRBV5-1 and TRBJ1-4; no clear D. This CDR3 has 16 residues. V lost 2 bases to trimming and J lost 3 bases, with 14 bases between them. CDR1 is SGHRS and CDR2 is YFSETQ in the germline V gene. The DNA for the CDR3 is TGCGCCAGCAGCTTCTCCAGATCGATATCTAATGAAAAACTGTTTTTT. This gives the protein CASSFSRSISNEKLFF.

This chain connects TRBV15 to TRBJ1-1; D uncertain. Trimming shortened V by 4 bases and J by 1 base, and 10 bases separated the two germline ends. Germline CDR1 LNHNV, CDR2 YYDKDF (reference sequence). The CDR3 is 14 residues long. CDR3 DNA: TGTGCCACCAGCACCACACATGCGAACACTGAAGCTTTCTTT. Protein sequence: CATSTTHANTEAFF.

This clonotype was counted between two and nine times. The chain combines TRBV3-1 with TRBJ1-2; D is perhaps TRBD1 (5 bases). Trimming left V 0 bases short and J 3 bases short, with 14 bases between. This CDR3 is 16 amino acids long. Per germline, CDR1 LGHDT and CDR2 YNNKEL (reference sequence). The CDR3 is CASSQDQLRGDYGYTF. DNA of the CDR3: TGTGCCAGCAGCCAAGATCAACTCCGGGGGGACTATGGCTACACCTTC.

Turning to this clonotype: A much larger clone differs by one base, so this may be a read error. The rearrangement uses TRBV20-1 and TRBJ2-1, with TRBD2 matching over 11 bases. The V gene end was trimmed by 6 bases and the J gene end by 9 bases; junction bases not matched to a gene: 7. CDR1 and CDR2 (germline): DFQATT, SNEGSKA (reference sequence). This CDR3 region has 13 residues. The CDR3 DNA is TGCAGTGCGGGACTAGCGGTGACGTGTGAGCAGTTCTTC. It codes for CSAGLAVTCEQFF.

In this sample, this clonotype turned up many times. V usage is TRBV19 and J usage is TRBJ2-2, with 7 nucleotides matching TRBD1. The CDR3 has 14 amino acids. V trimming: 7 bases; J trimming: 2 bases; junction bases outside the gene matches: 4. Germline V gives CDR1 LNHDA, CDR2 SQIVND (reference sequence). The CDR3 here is CASKTGQNTGELFF. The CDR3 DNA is TGTGCCAGTAAGACAGGGCAAAACACCGGGGAGCTGTTTTTT.

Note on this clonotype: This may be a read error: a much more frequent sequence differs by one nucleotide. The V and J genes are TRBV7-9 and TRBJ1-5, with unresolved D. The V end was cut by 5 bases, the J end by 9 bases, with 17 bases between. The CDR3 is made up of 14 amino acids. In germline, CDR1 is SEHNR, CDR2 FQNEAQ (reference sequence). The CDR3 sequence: CASSPMEGLGPQHF. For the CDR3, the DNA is TGTGCCAGCAGCCCAATGGAAGGTCTAGGGCCCCAGCATTTT. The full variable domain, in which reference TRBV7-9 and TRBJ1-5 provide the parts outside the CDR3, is DTGVSQNPRHKITKRGQNVTFRCDPISEHNRLYWYRQTLGQGPEFLTYFQNEAQLEKSRLLSDRFSAERPKGSFSTLEIQRTEQGDSAMYLCASSPMEGLGPQHFGDGTRLSIL.